A single sample gave rise to the 25 T cell receptor beta chains below, sequenced in a study of CD8+ T cells in alopecia areata. Treatment of the sample: oral pan-JAK inhibitor, 5-10 mg twice daily. Sequencing templates came from extracted RNA that was reverse transcribed into cDNA. The repertoire was sequenced with immunoSEQ multiplex PCR; TCRdb's copy has only in-frame clones and lacks some. The repertoire has fewer than 110,000 clones, 65% to 90% of them found once; the top ten carry around 10%. Sequencing was performed on CD8+ T cells sorted from blood, taken at approximately week 30, from a patient treated with tofacitinib. The source of these receptors is a human donor with alopecia areata.

The chain combines TRBV27 with TRBJ2-2; tentatively, D is TRBD1 or TRBD2 (5 bases each). CDR1 and CDR2 (germline): MNHEY, SMNVEV (reference sequence). The V end was cut by 2 bases, the J end by 4 bases, with 14 bases between. There are 16 residues in the CDR3. In DNA, the CDR3 is TGTGCCAGCAGTTTAGAGGGGACCCTCTTCACCGGGGAGCTGTTTTTT. Amino acid sequence: CASSLEGTLFTGELFF.

The CDR3 loop reads CAIEAGGNEQFF. The CDR3 coding sequence is TGTGCCATCGAGGCAGGGGGCAATGAGCAGTTCTTC. The rearrangement links TRBV10-3 to TRBJ2-1, with 7 bases fitting TRBD1. Germline V CDR1 and CDR2: ENHRY, SYGVKD. CDR3 length equals 12 residues. Germline trimming cut 8 bases from V and 6 bases from J; bases unmatched to any gene: 4.

The chain carries TRBV4-1 and TRBJ2-7; TRBD2 is a possible D gene (6 bases). This CDR3 comprises 14 residues. Deletions cut 2 bases from V and 5 bases from J, with 13 bases between. The germline V gene has CDR1 MGHRA and CDR2 YSYEKL. The CDR3 protein is CASSQLGGNHEQYF. Here the CDR3 DNA reads TGCGCCAGCAGCCAACTGGGAGGAAACCACGAGCAGTACTTC.

This chain joins TRBV27 and TRBJ2-2; TRBD1 aligns across 9 bases. J was trimmed by 5 bases and V by 5 bases; bases with no gene match: 9. This CDR3 has 16 amino acids. Germline V gene data show CDR1 as MNHEY and CDR2 as SMNVEV (reference sequence). The CDR3 coding sequence is TGTGCCAGCAGTAAACCGGGACAGGGCGGGACCGGGGAGCTGTTTTTT. Amino acid sequence: CASSKPGQGGTGELFF.

The chain links TRBV7-2 to TRBJ2-7, with D perhaps matching TRBD2 (6 bases). The CDR3 sequence is 12 residues long. CDR1 is SGHTA, CDR2 FQGNSA, per germline. Trimming cost V 10 bases and J 3 bases, with 13 bases left between them. The CDR3 reads CATVAGGYEQYF. As DNA, the CDR3 is TGTGCCACCGTAGCCGGGGGCTACGAGCAGTACTTC.

The chain recombines TRBV4-1 with TRBJ1-2, with D perhaps matching TRBD1 (6 bases). Trimming left V 0 bases short and J 4 bases short, with 12 bases between. There are 15 residues in the CDR3. CDR1 MGHRA and CDR2 YSYEKL come from the germline V gene. CDR3 amino acids: CASSQERTDIYGYTF. The CDR3 DNA reads TGCGCCAGCAGCCAAGAAAGGACAGACATCTATGGCTACACCTTC.

The chain recombines TRBV9 with TRBJ1-1; 9 positions match TRBD1. CDR3 size: 15 residues. V gave up 4 bases and J gave up 5 bases; unmatched junction bases: 9. The germline V gene has CDR1 SGDLS and CDR2 YYNGEE. The DNA for the CDR3 is TGTGCCAGCAGCCCTGGACAGGGGATGGGTACTGAAGCTTTCTTT. Translation: CASSPGQGMGTEAFF.

The chain joins TRBV7-9 to TRBJ2-3, with D hard to call. The V end lost 1 base, the J end lost 6 bases, and 5 bases lay between the germline ends. CDR3 size: 12 residues. CDR1 and CDR2 from the germline V gene are SEHNR and FQNEAQ (reference sequence). In DNA form, the CDR3 reads TGTGCCAGCAGCTTAGGCTTGGATACGCAGTATTTT. Amino acids: CASSLGLDTQYF.

The chain joins TRBV7-6 to TRBJ1-1; the D gene is possibly TRBD1 (6 bases). V was shortened by 5 bases and J by 3 bases, with 13 bases between the two germline ends. The V gene's germline CDR1 is SGHVS and CDR2 FNYEAQ. This CDR3 region has 14 residues. The CDR3 is CASSAHPGDTEAFF. The CDR3 region has the DNA TGTGCCAGCAGCGCGCACCCAGGGGACACTGAAGCTTTCTTT.

This clone was picked up one time. The rearrangement joins TRBV7-9 to TRBJ2-3; D gene ambiguous. Trimming took 5 bases from V and 4 from J, leaving 13 bases between them. Looked up from germline, CDR1 is SEHNR and CDR2 is FQNEAQ (reference sequence). CDR3 length: 14 residues. The CDR3 DNA sequence: TGTGCCAGCAGCACAGACTCGACCCCAGATACGCAGTATTTT. Translated: CASSTDSTPDTQYF.

V usage is TRBV27 and J usage is TRBJ2-7; 8 bases map to TRBD1. The CDR3 extends over 16 amino acids. Germline assignment: CDR1 MNHEY and CDR2 SMNVEV (reference sequence). With 5 bases clipped from V and 6 bases from J, the junction kept 15 bases outside the gene matches. Here the CDR3 reads CASSKPGQAYLGEQYF. DNA for the CDR3: TGTGCCAGCAGTAAGCCGGGACAGGCTTATCTCGGCGAGCAGTACTTC.

In its sample, this clone was seen a few times. The rearrangement links TRBV2 to TRBJ1-5; no clear D. This CDR3 is 14 amino acids long. Germline CDR1 SNHLY, CDR2 FYNNEI. Trimming shortened V by 4 bases and J by 3 bases, and 10 bases separated the two germline ends. CDR3 nucleotides: TGTGCCAGCAGTGCGCGCCTGGACAATCAGCCCCAGCATTTT. This codes for CASSARLDNQPQHF.

This chain uses TRBV10-3 with TRBJ2-3, with unresolved D. Germline values: CDR1 ENHRY, CDR2 SYGVKD. CDR3 length: 14 residues. V lost 3 bases and J 0 bases, leaving 7 bases between the germline ends. CDR3 in amino acids: CAISDLASTDTQYF. CDR3 bases: TGTGCCATCAGTGATTTAGCTAGCACAGATACGCAGTATTTT.

V gene TRBV7-8 combines with J gene TRBJ2-3; 10 nucleotides match TRBD1. Germline values: CDR1 SGHVS, CDR2 FQNEAQ. Germline trimming cut 10 bases from V and 4 bases from J; bases unmatched to any gene: 8. CDR3 size: 14 residues. CDR3 protein: CATSGTGEPDTQYF. As DNA, the CDR3 is TGTGCCACCTCCGGGACAGGGGAACCAGATACGCAGTATTTT. The variable domain in full, completed from reference TRBV7-8 and TRBJ2-3, reads GAGVSQSPRYKVAKRGQDVALRCDPISGHVSLFWYQQALGQGPEFLTYFQNEAQLDKSGLPSDRFFAERPEGSVSTLKIQRTQQEDSAVYLCATSGTGEPDTQYFGPGTRLTVL.

V is TRBV6-5 and J is TRBJ2-1; 7 bases line up with TRBD1. Germline loops: CDR1 MNHEY, CDR2 SVGAGI. This CDR3 is built from 15 residues. V shed 6 bases and J 4 bases; nucleotides not matched to a gene: 9. The CDR3 protein is CASSPEQQGYNEQFF. As DNA, the CDR3 is TGTGCCAGCAGCCCAGAACAACAGGGGTACAATGAGCAGTTCTTC.

The V call is TRBV11-1, the J call TRBJ2-7, with 7 bases identical to TRBD1. The CDR3 contains 14 residues. Per germline, CDR1 SGHAT and CDR2 FQDESV (reference sequence). V gave up 5 bases and J gave up 5 bases; unmatched junction bases: 9. CDR3 DNA: TGTGCCAGCAGCCTCTGGGACAGTAAGGACGAGCAGTACTTC. Translating it yields CASSLWDSKDEQYF. Looking up the rest from reference TRBV11-1 and TRBJ2-7 gives the full variable domain: EAEVAQSPRYKITEKSQAVAFWCDPISGHATLYWYRQILGQGPELLVQFQDESVVDDSQLPKDRFSAERLKGVDSTLKIQPAELGDSAMYLCASSLWDSKDEQYFGPGTRLTVT.

Only one count was recorded for this clone. The gene calls are TRBV27 and TRBJ2-2; tentatively, D is TRBD2 (6 bases). Trimming cost V 4 bases and J 0 bases, with 9 bases left between them. The CDR3 is 15 amino acids. Germline CDR1 and CDR2: MNHEY and SMNVEV (reference sequence). CDR3 DNA: TGTGCCAGCAGTTATAGCGGCCCGAACACCGGGGAGCTGTTTTTT. Encoded protein: CASSYSGPNTGELFF.

The rearrangement joins TRBV2 to TRBJ2-1; 10 nucleotides align to TRBD1. The CDR3 sequence is 15 residues long. Trimming cost V 7 bases and J 1 base; bases outside gene matches: 4. Per the germline V gene, CDR1 is SNHLY and CDR2 is FYNNEI. The chain's CDR3 is CASNGQGESYNEQFF. The DNA for the CDR3 is TGTGCCAGCAACGGACAGGGGGAATCCTACAATGAGCAGTTCTTC.

This clone was recorded once. The chain has TRBV28 and TRBJ2-1; TRBD1 might be the D (6 bases). Trimming took 8 bases from V and 5 from J, leaving 13 bases between them. CDR1 is MDHEN, CDR2 SYDVKM, per germline. This CDR3 spans 13 amino acids. Here the CDR3 reads CASGRTAHNEQFF. DNA of the CDR3: TGTGCCAGCGGCCGGACAGCCCACAATGAGCAGTTCTTC.

V and J are TRBV4-1 and TRBJ2-7; 7 bases are shared with TRBD1. The germline CDR1 and CDR2 sequences are MGHRA and YSYEKL. The CDR3 is 15 residues long. V trimming: 3 bases; J trimming: 3 bases; junction bases outside the gene matches: 8. As DNA, the CDR3 is TGCGCCAGCAGCCAGGTTACAGGGGAATTCTACGAGCAGTACTTC. It codes for CASSQVTGEFYEQYF.

The chain carries TRBV6-1 and TRBJ2-7, with TRBD1 identical over 7 bases. This CDR3 has 14 amino acids. The junction had 9 bases not matched to a gene; V was cut back by 5 bases and J by 5 bases. Germline V gene lookup returns CDR1 MNHNS and CDR2 SASEGT. Here the CDR3 reads CASSPNTGVDEQYF. CDR3 sequence (DNA): TGTGCCAGCAGTCCGAACACAGGGGTAGACGAGCAGTACTTC.

This clone showed up just a few times. This rearrangement joins TRBV14 to TRBJ1-1; the D gene is possibly TRBD1 (6 bases). The CDR3 contains 16 residues. Germline values: CDR1 SGHDN, CDR2 FVKESK. V lost 4 bases and J 0 bases, leaving 15 bases between the germline ends. The chain's CDR3 is CASSPPLGHLNTEAFF. In DNA, the CDR3 is TGTGCCAGCAGCCCCCCGCTGGGACACCTGAACACTGAAGCTTTCTTT.

For this clone: This CDR3 fails to terminate in the conserved phenylalanine or tryptophan, so it likely reflects a read error. V is TRBV7-9 and J is TRBJ2-7; D is possibly TRBD1 (6 bases). The CDR3 covers 13 residues. Germline V lookup: CDR1 SEHNR, CDR2 FQNEAQ (reference sequence). V lost 4 bases, J lost 3 bases, and 10 bases lay in between. CDR3 in DNA: TGTGCCAGCAGCTCGGGACAACGCTACGAGCAGTACCTC. This translates into CASSSGQRYEQYL.

V is TRBV9 and J is TRBJ2-6, with a tentative D call TRBD2 (5 bases). V lost 3 bases to trimming and J lost 2 bases, with 12 bases between them. The CDR3 spans 16 residues. Germline CDR1 is SGDLS and CDR2 is YYNGEE. CDR3 sequence: CASSEDSRPGANVLTF. The CDR3 nucleotides read TGTGCCAGCAGCGAGGACTCTCGACCTGGGGCCAACGTCCTGACTTTC.

The rearrangement links TRBV11-2 to TRBJ2-1, with TRBD1 matching over 9 bases. Trimming took 1 base from V and 10 from J; bases not matched to a gene: 8. From germline, CDR1 is SGHAT and CDR2 FQNNGV. The CDR3 runs 15 residues. CDR3 sequence reads: CASSLGDRVMDEQFF. CDR3 DNA sequence: TGTGCCAGCAGCTTAGGGGACAGGGTGATGGACGAGCAGTTCTTC.